The following is a TCR beta chain sequence with its context. These data come from a study of blood T cell repertoires in COVID-19. Libraries were prepared by immunoSEQ multiplex PCR; TCRdb keeps only in-frame clonotypes and omits some of them. The top ten clones hold under 1.5% of a sample with some 210,000 clones, about 91% of them seen once. Deletions cut 2 bases from V and 1 base from J, with 7 bases between. Germline V CDR1 and CDR2: SGHDT, YYEEEE. This CDR3 contains 14 residues. Sequenced material: peripheral blood. The source of this sequence is a man aged 30 to 39 with acute or convalescent COVID-19. The V and J genes are TRBV5-6 and TRBJ1-5, with no clear D. The CDR3 is CASSFGGSNQPQHF. The CDR3 DNA sequence: TGTGCCAGCAGCTTCGGAGGGAGCAATCAGCCCCAGCATTTT.